This T cell receptor (beta chain) came from a study of T cells in Graves' hyperthyroidism and ophthalmopathy. Each patient was aged 18 to 65 and had newly diagnosed hyperthyroidism of under 2 months' duration. The PBMCs studied were ones that came from about 10 ml fresh peripheral blood. The CDR3 length is 12 residues. Trimming took 7 bases from V and 5 from J, leaving 11 bases between them. TCR beta CDR3 regions were amplified from RNA transcripts. The TCR CDR3 was amplified in a first-round RT-PCR using the HTBI primer set. In TCRdb, the multiplex PCR reads were re-called with MiXCR into one record per CDR3 protein. The table shows 550,000 to 850,000 distinct CDR3 sequences, with around a sixth occurring only once. General study points: Among clonotypes expanded in thyroid above 0.001, most were also found in blood. Patients with ophthalmopathy were separated from those with stable hyperthyroidism by a 13 V-J model.

Turning to this clonotype: Antigen: not known.

The specimen sequenced was blood. This receptor was identified in a woman aged 45-60 years with Graves' hyperthyroidism that later progressed to Graves' ophthalmopathy. The V gene is TRBV12-3 or TRBV12-4, the J gene TRBJ1-1; weak D call: TRBD1 (6 bases). The DNA for the CDR3 is TGTGCCAGCACTCGGCAGGGGACTGAAGCTTTCTTT. Protein: CASTRQGTEAFF.